The T cell receptor (beta chain) under discussion was sequenced for a study of technical replicates of blood from a handful of donors. The CDR3 has 16 amino acids. Trimming removed 3 bases from V and 4 bases from J; junction bases left unmatched: 7. Germline CDR1 is LNHDA and CDR2 is SQIVND (reference sequence). The method was immunoSEQ multiplex PCR; TCRdb's version includes in-frame clones alone and lacks a portion of them. This sample yields roughly 81,000 clones, of which around 86% are seen a single time; 4.5% to 6% belongs to the top ten. This TCR was recovered from a human donor in good health. Some clones in this sample may be carry-over from other donors' samples. Material for sequencing was PBMCs. The chain recombines TRBV19 with TRBJ2-5, with TRBD1 matching over 11 bases. CDR3: CASSIQDRGLVETQYF. CDR3 DNA sequence: TGTGCCAGTAGTATCCAGGACAGGGGGCTGGTAGAGACCCAGTACTTC.